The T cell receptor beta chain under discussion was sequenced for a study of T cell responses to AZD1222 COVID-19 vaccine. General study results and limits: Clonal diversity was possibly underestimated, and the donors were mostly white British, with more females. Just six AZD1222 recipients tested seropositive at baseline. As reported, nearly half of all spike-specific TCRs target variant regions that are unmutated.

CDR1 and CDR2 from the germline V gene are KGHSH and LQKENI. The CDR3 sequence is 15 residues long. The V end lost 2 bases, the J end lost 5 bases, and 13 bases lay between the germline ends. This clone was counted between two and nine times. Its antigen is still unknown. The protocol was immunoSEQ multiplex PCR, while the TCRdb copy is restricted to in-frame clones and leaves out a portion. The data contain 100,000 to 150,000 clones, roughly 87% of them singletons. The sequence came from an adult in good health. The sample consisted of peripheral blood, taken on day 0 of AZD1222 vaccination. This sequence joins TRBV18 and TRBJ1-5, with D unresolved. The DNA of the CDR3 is TGTGCCAGCTCACCAACGGGCGGTCCGGATCAGCCCCAGCATTTT. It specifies CASSPTGGPDQPQHF.